One sample yielded the 27 T cell receptor beta chains listed below, sequenced in a study of CD8 T cells in ankylosing spondylitis. MiXCR, run by TCRdb on the 5' RACE reads, gives a single entry per CDR3 protein. The sample lists 250,000 or so distinct CDR3 sequences, over 9.5% occurring once. The sequenced sample consisted of blood, either unsorted or a sorted T cell fraction (not recorded which). The receptor set was obtained from a male donor with ankylosing spondylitis or in good health (not recorded which).

This clonotype was counted at least ten times. This chain joins TRBV12-3 or TRBV12-4 and TRBJ2-2; D might be TRBD1 (6 bases). Trimming left V 6 bases short and J 2 bases short, with 10 bases between. The CDR3 totals 14 residues. CDR3 in amino acids: CASRPTGNTGELFF. The CDR3 DNA follows: TGTGCCAGCAGACCGACAGGCAACACCGGGGAGCTGTTTTTT.

This clonotype came up many times. This rearrangement joins TRBV9 to TRBJ2-5; D ambiguous. Per germline, CDR1 SGDLS and CDR2 YYNGEE. The CDR3 is made up of 13 amino acids. V was shortened by 4 bases and J by 3 bases, with 10 bases between the two germline ends. The CDR3 region is CASSRGREETQYF. In DNA form, the CDR3 reads TGTGCCAGCAGCAGAGGACGGGAAGAGACCCAGTACTTC. The whole variable domain, filled in from reference TRBV9 and TRBJ2-5, reads DSGVTQTPKHLITATGQRVTLRCSPRSGDLSVYWYQQSLDQGLQFLIQYYNGEERAKGNILERFSAQQFPDLHSELNLSSLELGDSALYFCASSRGREETQYFGPGTRLLVL.

This clonotype was picked up many times. V usage is TRBV12-3 or TRBV12-4 and J usage is TRBJ1-3; D gene uncertain. CDR3 length: 13 residues. V shed 6 bases and J shed 4 bases, with 10 bases lying between them. The DNA of the CDR3 is TGTGCCAGCAGGCCACGGTCCGGAAACACCATATATTTT. This encodes CASRPRSGNTIYF.

This clonotype was counted at least ten times. J is TRBJ2-7 and V is TRBV12-3 or TRBV12-4; D possibly matches TRBD1 or TRBD2 (6 bases each). The CDR3 has 15 residues. V lost 5 bases, J lost 4 bases, and 18 bases lay in between. The CDR3 sequence: CASSLGGREGYEQYF. CDR3 DNA sequence: TGTGCCAGCAGTCTGGGGGGCAGGGAAGGGTACGAGCAGTACTTC.

This clonotype occurred many times. This chain joins TRBV2 and TRBJ2-3, with 7 bases that match TRBD2. The ends lost 6 bases at V and 4 bases at J; junction bases unmatched: 7. Germline lookup yields CDR1 SNHLY and CDR2 FYNNEI. This CDR3 has 14 residues. CDR3 in amino acids: CASSGVAGADTQYF. CDR3 in DNA: TGTGCCAGCAGCGGGGTGGCGGGGGCAGATACGCAGTATTTT.

This clonotype was found many times. The V and J genes are TRBV7-9 and TRBJ2-3; D could derive from TRBD1 or TRBD2 (5 bases each). This CDR3 spans 15 amino acids. Germline V CDR1 and CDR2: SEHNR, FQNEAQ (reference sequence). The V gene lost 1 base and the J gene lost 2 bases, with 10 bases spanning the gap. This CDR3 reads CASSLGGDYTDTQYF. In DNA form, the CDR3 reads TGTGCCAGCAGCTTAGGAGGGGATTACACAGATACGCAGTATTTT. The variable domain in full, completed from reference TRBV7-9 and TRBJ2-3, reads DTGVSQNPRHKITKRGQNVTFRCDPISEHNRLYWYRQTLGQGPEFLTYFQNEAQLEKSRLLSDRFSAERPKGSFSTLEIQRTEQGDSAMYLCASSLGGDYTDTQYFGPGTRLTVL.

For this clonotype: Sequence at one end of the junction differs from germline and may be a read error. The chain carries TRBV12-3 or TRBV12-4 and TRBJ2-2; D is ambiguous. The CDR3 loop spans 12 amino acids. The CDR3 nucleotides read TGTGCCAGCAGTCCCGACACCGAGGAGCTGTTTTTT. Translating gives CASSPDTEELFF.

The chain uses TRBV20-1 and TRBJ2-3, with 10 bases lining up with TRBD2. Germline V lookup: CDR1 DFQATT, CDR2 SNEGSKA (reference sequence). J gave up 2 bases and V 1 base, and 12 bases lay outside the gene matches. The CDR3 runs to 18 residues. The CDR3 protein is CSARAELAGSAFTDTQYF. For the CDR3, the DNA is TGCAGTGCTAGAGCTGAACTAGCGGGATCCGCCTTCACAGATACGCAGTATTTT.

This clonotype was counted at least ten times. The chain links TRBV25-1 to TRBJ1-1; no clear D. Trimming removed 5 bases at V and 0 bases at J, with 7 bases between. Germline V gene data show CDR1 as MGHDK and CDR2 as SYGVNS. CDR3 length: 13 residues. The DNA for the CDR3 is TGTGCCAGCAGTTGGAATTTGAACACTGAAGCTTTCTTT. Its translation: CASSWNLNTEAFF. The variable domain in full, completed from reference TRBV25-1 and TRBJ1-1, reads EADIYQTPRYLVIGTGKKITLECSQTMGHDKMYWYQQDPGMELHLIHYSYGVNSTEKGDLSSESTVSRIRTEHFPLTLESARPSHTSQYLCASSWNLNTEAFFGQGTRLTVV.

There are a few counts of this clonotype. The chain links TRBV7-9 to TRBJ2-1, with 7 bases lining up with TRBD2. Germline V gene data show CDR1 as SEHNR and CDR2 as FQNEAQ (reference sequence). This CDR3 contains 17 residues. The trim removed 5 bases at V and 1 base at J, leaving 11 bases unmatched. The CDR3, as DNA: TGTGCCAGCAGCCCATACGGGCGGGAGCTGTCCTACAATGAGCAGTTCTTC. It yields the protein CASSPYGRELSYNEQFF.

This clonotype has at least ten counts. The chain uses TRBV12-3 or TRBV12-4 and TRBJ1-1, with D tentatively TRBD1 (6 bases). CDR3 length equals 14 residues. The ends were cut back, 7 bases at V and 3 bases at J, with 15 bases in the middle. The CDR3 region has the DNA TGTGCCAGCAACTCCCCGGGGGGGCACACTGAAGCTTTCTTT. Amino acid sequence: CASNSPGGHTEAFF.

Ten or more counts support this clonotype. The rearrangement joins TRBV20-1 to TRBJ1-2; TRBD1 matches at 9 bases. CDR3 length: 14 amino acids. The germline CDR1 and CDR2 sequences are DFQATT and SNEGSKA (reference sequence). Germline trimming cut 5 bases from V and 8 bases from J; bases unmatched to any gene: 12. The CDR3 spells CSAGLQGARGGYTF. CDR3 in DNA: TGCAGTGCTGGATTACAGGGGGCGCGGGGCGGCTACACCTTC.

This clonotype was detected ten times or more. This rearrangement joins TRBV5-1 to TRBJ2-7; D remains unclear. Trimming took 0 bases from V and 3 from J, leaving 7 bases between them. The CDR3 spans 13 residues. CDR1 is SGHRS and CDR2 is YFSETQ in the germline V gene. CDR3 amino acids: CASSLGPNYEQYF. CDR3 in DNA: TGCGCCAGCAGCTTGGGACCGAACTACGAGCAGTACTTC. The variable domain in full, with the rest retrieved from reference TRBV5-1 and TRBJ2-7, is KAGVTQTPRYLIKTRGQQVTLSCSPISGHRSVSWYQQTPGQGLQFLFEYFSETQRNKGNFPGRFSGRQFSNSRSEMNVSTLELGDSALYLCASSLGPNYEQYFGPGTRLTVT.

In the case of this clonotype: A much larger clone differs by one base, so this may be a read error. The chain combines TRBV5-6 with TRBJ2-7; TRBD2 agrees at 10 bases. This CDR3 comprises 15 residues. CDR1 SGHDT and CDR2 YYEEEE come from the germline V gene. This chain's CDR3 is CAGSGGAANSYEQYF. CDR3 coding DNA: TGTGCCGGCAGCGGGGGGGCAGCTAACTCCTACGAGCAGTACTTC.

In its sample, this clonotype was seen many times. The chain is built from TRBV5-1 and TRBJ2-4; no definite D call. This CDR3 comprises 17 residues. Germline V gives CDR1 SGHRS, CDR2 YFSETQ. Deletions cut 0 bases from V and 2 bases from J, with 15 bases between. The chain's CDR3 is CASSLADGLVPKNIQYF. The CDR3 nucleotides read TGCGCCAGCAGCTTGGCCGACGGCCTCGTCCCCAAAAACATTCAGTACTTC.

This clonotype was seen repeatedly, ten times or more. This chain links TRBV20-1 with TRBJ2-1; TRBD1 might be the D (5 bases). The CDR3 has 12 amino acids. With 5 bases removed from V and 7 bases from J, the gap between germline ends came to 12 bases. CDR1 is DFQATT and CDR2 is SNEGSKA in the germline V gene (reference sequence). The CDR3 reads CSAGAISNEQFF. For the CDR3, the DNA is TGCAGTGCTGGGGCAATTTCAAATGAGCAGTTCTTC.

This clonotype was seen repeatedly, ten times or more. The chain combines TRBV12-3 or TRBV12-4 with TRBJ2-1, with a tentative D call TRBD2 (5 bases). The V end lost 2 bases, the J end lost 10 bases, and 9 bases lay between the germline ends. This CDR3 contains 12 residues. CDR3 coding DNA: TGTGCCAGCAGTTTATGGCCGGGGGAGCAGTTCTTC. This gives the protein CASSLWPGEQFF.

This clonotype was detected a few times. CDR3 region: CASSRFSSGGSYEQYF. The CDR3 DNA follows: TGTGCCAGCAGCCGTTTTAGTTCGGGGGGTTCCTACGAGCAGTACTTC. V and J are TRBV11-2 and TRBJ2-7; 7 positions match TRBD2. Germline V gene lookup returns CDR1 SGHAT and CDR2 FQNNGV. V gave up 5 bases and J gave up 1 base; unmatched junction bases: 11. This CDR3 region has 16 residues.

This clonotype was recorded a few times. The chain carries TRBV7-9 and TRBJ1-1; no definite D call. This CDR3 region has 13 residues. Germline V gene sequence: CDR1 SEHNR, CDR2 FQNEAQ (reference sequence). V gave up 1 base and J gave up 5 bases, with 8 bases separating them. The CDR3 bases are TGTGCCAGCAGCTTAGGGGTGGTAACTGAAGCTTTCTTT. Translating gives CASSLGVVTEAFF.

At least ten counts were recorded for this clonotype. The genes are TRBV25-1 and TRBJ2-3, with 14 bases aligning to TRBD2. The ends lost 4 bases at V and 3 bases at J; junction bases unmatched: 9. The CDR3 is 18 amino acids. CDR1 and CDR2 from the germline V gene are MGHDK and SYGVNS. CDR3 amino acids: CASSATSGRASVTDTQYF. DNA for the CDR3: TGTGCCAGCAGTGCGACTAGCGGGAGGGCCTCGGTTACAGATACGCAGTATTTT.

This clonotype occurred a few times. The chain employs TRBV7-9 and TRBJ2-3, with 7 bases matching TRBD2. The V gene's germline CDR1 is SEHNR and CDR2 FQNEAQ (reference sequence). This CDR3 contains 15 residues. With V trimmed by 6 bases and J by 2 bases, 8 bases remained unmatched. The CDR3 DNA reads as TGTGCCAGCAGTCAGTCTAGCGGCCCCACAGATACGCAGTATTTT. Translating gives CASSQSSGPTDTQYF.

This clonotype has more than one count but fewer than ten. The rearrangement links TRBV7-2 to TRBJ2-3, with TRBD2 as a possible D gene (6 bases). The V and J ends lost 2 bases and 2 bases respectively, with 8 bases between them. The CDR3 sequence is 14 residues long. Germline V gene sequence: CDR1 SGHTA, CDR2 FQGNSA. The CDR3 DNA reads TGTGCCAGCAGCTTACGGCGGGACACAGATACGCAGTATTTT. It codes for CASSLRRDTDTQYF.

This clonotype was counted many times. The chain uses TRBV29-1 and TRBJ1-1, with TRBD1 matching 7 bases. CDR3 length: 12 residues. With V trimmed by 5 bases and J by 4 bases, 4 bases remained unmatched. Germline V lookup: CDR1 SQVTM, CDR2 ANQGSEA. CDR3 nucleotides: TGCAGCGTTTCCTCAGGGGGCACTGAAGCTTTCTTT. Its translation: CSVSSGGTEAFF.

As to this clonotype: This may be a read error, as it is one base from a much larger clone. The chain recombines TRBV24-1 with TRBJ2-3, with unresolved D. V was cut by 8 bases and J by 4 bases, with 12 bases left in between. Germline CDR1 and CDR2: KGHDR and SFDVKD. This CDR3 spans 13 amino acids. The CDR3 coding sequence is TGTGCCACCATACAGCCTACCGCAGATACGCAGTATTTT. This encodes CATIQPTADTQYF.

At least ten counts were recorded for this clonotype. The CDR3 DNA reads TGCAGCGTTCGGACAGGGGAGAATTCACCCCTCCACTTT. Translating it yields CSVRTGENSPLHF. The chain uses TRBV29-1 and TRBJ1-6, with 9 nucleotides matching TRBD1. The V gene's germline CDR1 is SQVTM and CDR2 ANQGSEA. Trimming removed 5 bases from V and 7 bases from J; junction bases left unmatched: 3. The CDR3 is made up of 13 amino acids.

In this sample, this clonotype turned up many times. The chain has TRBV29-1 and TRBJ2-3; no clear D. Trimming removed 4 bases at V and 2 bases at J, with 13 bases between. CDR1 is SQVTM and CDR2 is ANQGSEA in the germline V gene. There are 14 residues in the CDR3. The DNA for the CDR3 is TGCAGCGTTGTTGGGCGTCTCACCACAGATACGCAGTATTTT. Protein product: CSVVGRLTTDTQYF.

This clonotype was recorded many times. The chain joins TRBV7-8 to TRBJ2-7; D unresolved. CDR1 and CDR2 from the germline V gene are SGHVS and FQNEAQ. The CDR3 is 15 residues long. V lost 6 bases and J lost 0, with 15 bases in between. CDR3 sequence (DNA): TGTGCCAGCAGATCAAGGTCCCAGAGCTCCTACGAGCAGTACTTC. Encoded protein: CASRSRSQSSYEQYF.